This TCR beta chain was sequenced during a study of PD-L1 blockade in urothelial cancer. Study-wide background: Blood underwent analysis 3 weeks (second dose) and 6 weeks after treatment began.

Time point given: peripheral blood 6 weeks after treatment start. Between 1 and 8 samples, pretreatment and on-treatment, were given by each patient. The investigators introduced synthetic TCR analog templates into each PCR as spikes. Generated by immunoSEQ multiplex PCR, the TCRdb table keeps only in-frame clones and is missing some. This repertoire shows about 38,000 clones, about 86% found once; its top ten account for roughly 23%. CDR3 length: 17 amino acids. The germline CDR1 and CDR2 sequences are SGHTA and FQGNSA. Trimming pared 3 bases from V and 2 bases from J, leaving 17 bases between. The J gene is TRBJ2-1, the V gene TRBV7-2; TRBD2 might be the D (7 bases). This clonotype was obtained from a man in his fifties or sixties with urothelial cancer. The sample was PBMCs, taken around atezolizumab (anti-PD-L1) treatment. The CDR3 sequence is CASSLVGGGLTYNEQFF. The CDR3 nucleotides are TGTGCCAGCAGCTTGGTGGGCGGGGGCCTCACCTACAATGAGCAGTTCTTC.